The entry that follows covers one T cell receptor (beta chain) sequence. V lost 8 bases, J lost 2 bases, and 12 bases lay in between. The CDR3 totals 13 residues. Germline CDR1 reads MNHEY; CDR2 reads SVGAGI. Sequencing used immunoSEQ multiplex PCR; TCRdb keeps in-frame clones, though not all of them. The data contain 65,000 to 95,000 clones, 80% to 90% of them singletons. The data are from a study of control samples from healthy donors and cancer patients. The sample taken for sequencing was blood. The chain is built from TRBV6-5 and TRBJ1-1; TRBD1 might be the D (6 bases). This receptor was taken from a man aged 50-60 years in good health. CDR3 sequence (DNA): TGTGCCAGCGCCAGGGGCCGAAACACTGAAGCTTTCTTT. Amino acids: CASARGRNTEAFF.